The 16 T cell receptor beta chains listed next were all sequenced from one sample in a study of T cells in Graves' hyperthyroidism and ophthalmopathy. Amplification yielded TCR beta CDR3 regions, with RNA transcripts as the source. First-round RT-PCR with HTBI primers amplified the TCR CDR3 region. TCRdb reprocessed the multiplex PCR reads with MiXCR, giving one entry per CDR3 protein. The sample contains roughly 750,000 distinct CDR3 sequences, roughly 15% of which appear only once. Sequencing was carried out using blood. The receptors here all came from a man younger than 35 with Graves' hyperthyroidism.

The chain combines TRBV7-9 with TRBJ2-3, with D perhaps matching TRBD1 (5 bases). CDR1 SEHNR and CDR2 FQNEAQ come from the germline V gene (reference sequence). This CDR3 contains 16 residues. V was shortened by 5 bases and J by 2 bases, with 17 bases between the two germline ends. Here the CDR3 reads CASSRDTGAPTDTQYF. The DNA for the CDR3 is TGTGCCAGCAGCCGAGACACAGGTGCCCCCACAGATACGCAGTATTTT.

J is TRBJ2-7 and V is TRBV5-1; the D is unclear. The CDR3 is made up of 14 amino acids. V was trimmed by 7 bases and J by 0 bases, leaving 14 bases between them. Germline assignment: CDR1 SGHRS and CDR2 YFSETQ. In DNA, the CDR3 is TGCGCCAGCGGCGATAATACAGACTCCTACGAGCAGTACTTC. The encoded protein is CASGDNTDSYEQYF.

This clonotype was found many times. The chain joins TRBV28 to TRBJ2-1, with a weak D call TRBD2 (5 bases). CDR3 length: 13 amino acids. With 4 bases removed from V and 4 bases from J, the gap between germline ends came to 8 bases. The germline V gene has CDR1 MDHEN and CDR2 SYDVKM. CDR3: CASSSGEYNEQFF. The CDR3 region has the DNA TGTGCCAGCAGTTCCGGGGAATACAATGAGCAGTTCTTC.

This clonotype was detected only a few times. The chain has TRBV3-1 and TRBJ2-7; D might be TRBD1 (6 bases). The CDR3 length is 13 residues. CDR1 and CDR2 (germline): LGHDT, YNNKEL (reference sequence). V lost 6 bases to trimming and J lost 0 bases, with 9 bases between them. CDR3 residues: CASRGARSYEQYF. CDR3 in DNA: TGTGCCAGCAGGGGGGCCCGCTCCTACGAGCAGTACTTC.

This clonotype has a count of ten or more. The chain uses TRBV6-1 and TRBJ2-1; D might be TRBD2 (6 bases). CDR1 MNHNS and CDR2 SASEGT come from the germline V gene. The V end lost 9 bases, the J end lost 9 bases, and 18 bases lay between the germline ends. This CDR3 contains 13 residues. The chain's CDR3 is CASTPPGAAEQFF. The CDR3 DNA reads as TGTGCCAGTACTCCCCCGGGAGCGGCTGAGCAGTTCTTC.

Turning to this clonotype: A junction end diverges from the germline sequence, so it may reflect a read error. The chain is built from TRBV7-9 and TRBJ1-5; no firm D call. The CDR3 sequence is 12 residues long. Per germline, CDR1 SEHNR and CDR2 FQNEAQ (reference sequence). CDR3 coding DNA: TGTGCCGGCAGCTTGTCGAATCAGCCCCAGCATTTT. Translating it yields CAGSLSNQPQHF.

Many counts were recorded for this clonotype. The V and J genes are TRBV6-1 and TRBJ2-5; 9 nucleotides align to TRBD2. The germline CDR1 and CDR2 sequences are MNHNS and SASEGT. The CDR3 consists of 15 residues. The V and J ends lost 5 bases and 7 bases, in that order; junction bases with no gene match: 11. The CDR3 loop reads CASSYPPSGIGTQYF. In DNA, the CDR3 is TGTGCCAGCAGTTACCCCCCTAGCGGGATCGGGACCCAGTACTTC.

This clonotype was picked up a small number of times. The chain carries TRBV12-3 or TRBV12-4 and TRBJ2-2; either TRBD1 or TRBD2 may supply D (6 bases each). The V end was cut by 6 bases, the J end by 6 bases, with 17 bases between. This CDR3 comprises 15 residues. The CDR3 region is CASRREGGAPGELFF. DNA for the CDR3: TGTGCCAGCAGACGCGAGGGGGGCGCCCCCGGGGAGCTGTTTTTT.

The table lists this clonotype with a count of one. The chain uses TRBV28 and TRBJ2-1; 12 nucleotides line up with TRBD1. V lost 1 base to trimming and J lost 6 bases; unmatched junction nucleotides: 4. This CDR3 has 16 amino acids. Per the germline V gene, CDR1 is MDHEN and CDR2 is SYDVKM. DNA of the CDR3: TGTGCCAGCAGTTTATCGGGACAGGGGGCTCGCAATGAGCAGTTCTTC. Amino acids: CASSLSGQGARNEQFF.

This sequence joins TRBV10-2 and TRBJ2-7; D may correspond to TRBD1 or TRBD2 (5 bases each). Germline CDR1 and CDR2: WSHSY and SAAADI. The CDR3 spans 14 residues. The V end was cut by 2 bases, the J end by 3 bases, with 11 bases between. In DNA form, the CDR3 reads TGCGCCAGCAGTGAGGAGGGGTCGGTCTACGAGCAGTACTTC. This gives the protein CASSEEGSVYEQYF.

This clonotype was recorded a few times. The chain has TRBV20-1 and TRBJ1-1; the D is unclear. Trimming removed 0 bases from V and 1 base from J, with 6 bases in between. Germline CDR1 reads DFQATT; CDR2 reads SNEGSKA (reference sequence). The CDR3 sequence is 13 residues long. CDR3 sequence (DNA): TGCAGTGCTAGAGACTGGCAGAACACTGAAGCTTTCTTT. Protein: CSARDWQNTEAFF.

This clonotype was seen at least ten times. The CDR3 nucleotides are TGTGCCAGCAGCTTATCGGCCGTTAGTGGGTACGAGCAGTACTTC. Translating it yields CASSLSAVSGYEQYF. The gene calls are TRBV7-2 and TRBJ2-7; D remains ambiguous. The CDR3 has 15 residues. Looked up from germline, CDR1 is SGHTA and CDR2 is FQGNSA. The ends were cut back, 2 bases at V and 4 bases at J, with 15 bases in the middle.

This clonotype occurred a few times. V gene TRBV4-1 combines with J gene TRBJ1-5, with D perhaps matching TRBD1 (5 bases). Germline V gene data show CDR1 as MGHRA and CDR2 as YSYEKL. CDR3 length: 18 residues. Deletions cut 3 bases from V and 7 bases from J, with 25 bases between. CDR3 in DNA: TGCGCCAGCAGCCACTCTGCGACAGTAAGTGGGGAACAGCAGCCCCAGCATTTT. This gives the protein CASSHSATVSGEQQPQHF.

Note on this clonotype: It may be a read error: a sequence one base away is much more abundant. The chain links TRBV30 to TRBJ1-2; unclear D gene. The CDR3 is 13 amino acids. Germline assignment: CDR1 GTSNPN and CDR2 SVGIG (reference sequence). With 8 bases removed from V and 4 bases from J, the gap between germline ends came to 17 bases. The CDR3 here is CAIRQANFYGYTF. The CDR3 DNA follows: TGTGCCATCCGGCAGGCGAATTTCTATGGCTACACCTTC.

The rearrangement links TRBV6-2 or TRBV6-3 to TRBJ2-3, with D possibly TRBD2 on 5 matching bases. The CDR3 runs to 14 residues. CDR1 is MNHEY and CDR2 is SVGEGT in the germline V gene. The V gene lost 5 bases and the J gene lost 4 bases, with 13 bases spanning the gap. The DNA for the CDR3 is TGTGCCAGCAGTGCCAGACGGGGTCCAGATACGCAGTATTTT. This encodes CASSARRGPDTQYF.

The sample holds many counts of this clonotype. The V and J genes are TRBV28 and TRBJ2-1; the match to TRBD2 covers 11 bases. Trimming cost V 5 bases and J 6 bases; bases outside gene matches: 3. The CDR3 consists of 14 residues. Germline V CDR1 and CDR2: MDHEN, SYDVKM. The CDR3, as DNA: TGTGCCAGCAGTGAGCTAGCGGGAGGCAATGAGCAGTTCTTC. It translates to CASSELAGGNEQFF.